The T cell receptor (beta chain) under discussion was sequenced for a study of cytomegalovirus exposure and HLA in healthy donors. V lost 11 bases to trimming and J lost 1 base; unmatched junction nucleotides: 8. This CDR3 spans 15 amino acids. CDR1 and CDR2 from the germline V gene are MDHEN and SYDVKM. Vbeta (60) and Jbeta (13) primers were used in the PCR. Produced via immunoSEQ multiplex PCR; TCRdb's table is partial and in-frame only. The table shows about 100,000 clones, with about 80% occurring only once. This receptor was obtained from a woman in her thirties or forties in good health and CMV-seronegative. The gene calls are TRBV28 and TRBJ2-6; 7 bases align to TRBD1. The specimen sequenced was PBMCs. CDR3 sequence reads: CAVAQGWSGANVLTF. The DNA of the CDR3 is TGTGCCGTCGCACAGGGGTGGTCTGGGGCCAACGTCCTGACTTTC.